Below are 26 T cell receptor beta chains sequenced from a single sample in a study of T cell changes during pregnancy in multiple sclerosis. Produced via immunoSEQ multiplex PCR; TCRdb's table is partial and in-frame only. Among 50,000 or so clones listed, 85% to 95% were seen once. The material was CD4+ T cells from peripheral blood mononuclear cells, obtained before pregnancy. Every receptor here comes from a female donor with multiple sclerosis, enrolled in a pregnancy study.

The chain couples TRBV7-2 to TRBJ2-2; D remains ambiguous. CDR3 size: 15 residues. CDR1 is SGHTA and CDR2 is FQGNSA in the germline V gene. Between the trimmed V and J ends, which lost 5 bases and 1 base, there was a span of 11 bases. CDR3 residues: CASSKRSGNTGELFF. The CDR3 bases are TGTGCCAGCAGCAAGAGAAGTGGGAACACCGGGGAGCTGTTTTTT.

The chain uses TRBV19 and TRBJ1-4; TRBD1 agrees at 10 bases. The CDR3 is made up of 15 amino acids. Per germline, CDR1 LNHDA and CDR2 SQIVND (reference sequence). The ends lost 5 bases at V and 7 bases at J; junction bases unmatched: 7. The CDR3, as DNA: TGTGCCAGTAGTCCACGGACAGGGGGAGGTGAAAAACTGTTTTTT. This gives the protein CASSPRTGGGEKLFF.

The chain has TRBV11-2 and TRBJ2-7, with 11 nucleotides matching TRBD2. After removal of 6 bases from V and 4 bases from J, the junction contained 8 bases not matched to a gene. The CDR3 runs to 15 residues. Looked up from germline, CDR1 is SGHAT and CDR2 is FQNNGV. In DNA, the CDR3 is TGTGCCAGCAGTCAGGGACTAGCGGCTCTTTACGAGCAGTACTTC. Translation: CASSQGLAALYEQYF.

CDR3 bases: TGTGCCAGCAGCTTCGGCGGGACAGGGGCCTTCAATCAGCCCCAGCATTTT. Residues: CASSFGGTGAFNQPQHF. The chain uses TRBV5-6 and TRBJ1-5; 10 bases line up with TRBD1. CDR3 length: 17 residues. CDR1 is SGHDT, CDR2 YYEEEE, per germline. Unmatched junction bases numbered 8, after V lost 2 bases and J lost 3 bases.

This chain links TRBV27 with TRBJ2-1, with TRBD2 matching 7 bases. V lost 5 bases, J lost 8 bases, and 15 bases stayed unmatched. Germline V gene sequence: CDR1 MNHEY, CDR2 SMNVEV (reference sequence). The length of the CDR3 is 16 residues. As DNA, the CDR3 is TGTGCCAGCAGTAAAGTGGTTGGACTAGGGGCGGATGAGCAGTTCTTC. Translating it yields CASSKVVGLGADEQFF.

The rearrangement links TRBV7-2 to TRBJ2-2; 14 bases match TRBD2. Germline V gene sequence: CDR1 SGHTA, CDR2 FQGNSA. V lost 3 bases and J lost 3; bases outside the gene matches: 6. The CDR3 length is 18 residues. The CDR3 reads CASSFGTSGRWYTGELFF. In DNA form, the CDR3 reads TGTGCCAGCAGCTTCGGGACTAGCGGGAGATGGTACACCGGGGAGCTGTTTTTT.

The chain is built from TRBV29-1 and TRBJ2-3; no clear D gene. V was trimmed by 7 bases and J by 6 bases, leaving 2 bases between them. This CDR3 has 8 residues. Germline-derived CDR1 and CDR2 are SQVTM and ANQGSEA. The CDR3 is CSADTQYF. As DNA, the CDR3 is TGCAGCGCGGATACGCAGTATTTT.

The CDR3 region is CASNPGQGNYGYTF. CDR3 sequence (DNA): TGTGCCAGCAATCCAGGACAGGGAAACTATGGCTACACCTTC. J is TRBJ1-2 and V is TRBV27, with 8 nucleotides matching TRBD1. Germline loops: CDR1 MNHEY, CDR2 SMNVEV (reference sequence). The CDR3 is made up of 14 amino acids. After removal of 7 bases from V and 2 bases from J, the junction contained 6 bases not matched to a gene.

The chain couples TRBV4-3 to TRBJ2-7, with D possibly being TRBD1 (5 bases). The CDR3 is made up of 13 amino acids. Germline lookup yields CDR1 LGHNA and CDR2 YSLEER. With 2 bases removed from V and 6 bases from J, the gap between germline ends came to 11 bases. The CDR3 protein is CASSQYRKGEQYF. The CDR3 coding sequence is TGCGCCAGCAGCCAATACAGGAAAGGCGAGCAGTACTTC.

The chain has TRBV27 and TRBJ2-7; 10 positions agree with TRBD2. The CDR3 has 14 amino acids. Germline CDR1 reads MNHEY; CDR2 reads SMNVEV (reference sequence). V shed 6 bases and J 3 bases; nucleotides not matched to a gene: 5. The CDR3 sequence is CASSLLAGVYEQYF. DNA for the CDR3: TGTGCCAGCAGCCTTCTAGCGGGAGTCTACGAGCAGTACTTC.

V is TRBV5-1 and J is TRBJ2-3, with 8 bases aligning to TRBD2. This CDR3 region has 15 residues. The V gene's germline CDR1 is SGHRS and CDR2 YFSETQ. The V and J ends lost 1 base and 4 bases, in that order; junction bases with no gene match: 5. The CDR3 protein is CASSLMSGGADTQYF. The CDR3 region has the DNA TGCGCCAGCAGCTTGATGTCGGGAGGGGCAGATACGCAGTATTTT.

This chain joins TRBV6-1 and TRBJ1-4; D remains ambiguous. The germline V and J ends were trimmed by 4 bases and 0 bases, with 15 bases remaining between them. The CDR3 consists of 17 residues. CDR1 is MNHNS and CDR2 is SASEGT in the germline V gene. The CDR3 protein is CASSGTVVQATNEKLFF. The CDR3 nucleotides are TGTGCCAGCAGTGGAACGGTGGTGCAGGCAACTAATGAAAAACTGTTTTTT.

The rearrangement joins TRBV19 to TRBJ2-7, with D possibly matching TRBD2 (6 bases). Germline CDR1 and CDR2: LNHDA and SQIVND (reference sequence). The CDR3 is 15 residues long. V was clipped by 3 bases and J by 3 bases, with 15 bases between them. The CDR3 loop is CASSIIGGGSYEQYF. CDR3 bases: TGTGCCAGTAGTATCATCGGGGGAGGAAGCTACGAGCAGTACTTC.

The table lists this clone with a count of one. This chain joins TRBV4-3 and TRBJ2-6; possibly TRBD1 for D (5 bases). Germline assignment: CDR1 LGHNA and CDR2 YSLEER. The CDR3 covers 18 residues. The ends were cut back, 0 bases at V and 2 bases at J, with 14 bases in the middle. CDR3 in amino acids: CASSQDFGRVTGANVLTF. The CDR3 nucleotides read TGCGCCAGCAGCCAAGATTTTGGCAGGGTAACTGGGGCCAACGTCCTGACTTTC.

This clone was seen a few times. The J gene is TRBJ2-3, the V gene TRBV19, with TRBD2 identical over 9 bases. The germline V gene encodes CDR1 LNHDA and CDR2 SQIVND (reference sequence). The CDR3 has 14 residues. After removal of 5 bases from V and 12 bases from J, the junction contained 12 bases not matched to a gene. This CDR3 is CASSAGGTSRVQYF. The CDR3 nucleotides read TGTGCCAGTAGTGCAGGAGGGACTAGCCGCGTCCAGTATTTT.

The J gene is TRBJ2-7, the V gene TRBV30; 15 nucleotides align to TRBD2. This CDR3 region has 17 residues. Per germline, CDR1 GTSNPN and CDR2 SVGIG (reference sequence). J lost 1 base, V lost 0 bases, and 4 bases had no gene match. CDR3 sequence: CAWSVHGTSGGSYEQYF. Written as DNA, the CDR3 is TGTGCCTGGAGTGTACACGGGACTAGCGGGGGGTCCTACGAGCAGTACTTC.

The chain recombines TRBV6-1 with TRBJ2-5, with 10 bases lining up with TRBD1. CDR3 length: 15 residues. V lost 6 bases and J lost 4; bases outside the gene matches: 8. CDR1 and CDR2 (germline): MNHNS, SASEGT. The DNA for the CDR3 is TGTGCCAGCAGCGGGACAGGGGCTAATCTAGAGACCCAGTACTTC. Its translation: CASSGTGANLETQYF.

CDR3 amino acids: CASSLTGLAGGPIGELFF. The CDR3 DNA reads TGTGCCAGCAGTTTAACCGGTTTAGCGGGAGGGCCTATCGGGGAGCTGTTTTTT. The V and J genes are TRBV27 and TRBJ2-2; TRBD2 matches at 11 bases. Germline V gene lookup returns CDR1 MNHEY and CDR2 SMNVEV (reference sequence). The CDR3 has 18 residues. The V segment lost 2 bases and the J segment 7 bases; nucleotides outside the gene matches: 12.

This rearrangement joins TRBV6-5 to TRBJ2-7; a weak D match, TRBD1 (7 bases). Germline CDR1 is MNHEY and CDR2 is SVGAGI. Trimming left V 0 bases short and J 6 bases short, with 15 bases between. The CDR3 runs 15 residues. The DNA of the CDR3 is TGTGCCAGCAGTTACTCCAGGGCAGGGGGAGGCGAGCAGTACTTC. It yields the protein CASSYSRAGGGEQYF.

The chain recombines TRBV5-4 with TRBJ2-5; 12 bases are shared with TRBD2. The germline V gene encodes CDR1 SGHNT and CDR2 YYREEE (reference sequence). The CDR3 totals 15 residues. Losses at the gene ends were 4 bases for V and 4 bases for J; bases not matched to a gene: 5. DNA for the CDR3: TGTGCCAGCAGCCCCCGACTAGCGGGAGTAGAGACCCAGTACTTC. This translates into CASSPRLAGVETQYF. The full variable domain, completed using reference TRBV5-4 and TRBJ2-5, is ETGVTQSPTHLIKTRGQQVTLRCSSQSGHNTVSWYQQALGQGPQFIFQYYREEENGRGNFPPRFSGLQFPNYSSELNVNALELDDSALYLCASSPRLAGVETQYFGPGTRLLVL.

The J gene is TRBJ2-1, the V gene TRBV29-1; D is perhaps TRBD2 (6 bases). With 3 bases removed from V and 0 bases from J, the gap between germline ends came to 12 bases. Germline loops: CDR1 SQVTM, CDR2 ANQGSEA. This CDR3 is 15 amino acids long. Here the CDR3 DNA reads TGCAGCGTTGATAGAGACGGGAGCTCCTACAATGAGCAGTTCTTC. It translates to CSVDRDGSSYNEQFF.

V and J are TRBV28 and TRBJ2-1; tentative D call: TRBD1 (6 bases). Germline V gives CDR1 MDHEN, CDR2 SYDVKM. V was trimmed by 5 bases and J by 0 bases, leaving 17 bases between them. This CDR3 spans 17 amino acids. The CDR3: CASSLIGGLSSYNEQFF. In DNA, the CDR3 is TGTGCCAGCAGTCTTATAGGGGGATTGAGCTCCTACAATGAGCAGTTCTTC. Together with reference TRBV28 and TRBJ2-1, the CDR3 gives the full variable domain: DVKVTQSSRYLVKRTGEKVFLECVQDMDHENMFWYRQDPGLGLRLIYFSYDVKMKEKGDIPEGYSVSREKKERFSLILESASTNQTSMYLCASSLIGGLSSYNEQFFGPGTRLTVL.

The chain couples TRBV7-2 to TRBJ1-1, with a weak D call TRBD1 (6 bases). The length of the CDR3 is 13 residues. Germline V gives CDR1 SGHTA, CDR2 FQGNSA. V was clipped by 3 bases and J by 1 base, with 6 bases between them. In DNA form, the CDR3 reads TGTGCCAGCAGCTTGGGACAGAACACTGAAGCTTTCTTT. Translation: CASSLGQNTEAFF.

This chain's CDR3 is CASSLDGQVITGELFF. The CDR3 DNA reads as TGTGCCAGCAGCTTGGACGGACAGGTCATCACCGGGGAGCTGTTTTTT. V usage is TRBV5-4 and J usage is TRBJ2-2; the match to TRBD1 covers 7 bases. The germline V gene encodes CDR1 SGHNT and CDR2 YYREEE (reference sequence). Unmatched junction bases numbered 6, after V lost 0 bases and J lost 4 bases. This CDR3 region has 16 residues.

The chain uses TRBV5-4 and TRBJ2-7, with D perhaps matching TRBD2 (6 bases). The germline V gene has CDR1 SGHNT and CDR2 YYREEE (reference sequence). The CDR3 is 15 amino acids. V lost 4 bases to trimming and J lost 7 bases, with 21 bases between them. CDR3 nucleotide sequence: TGTGCCAGCAGCGCCGACGGAGGGTTTGCTCGGGAGCAGTACTTC. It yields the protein CASSADGGFAREQYF. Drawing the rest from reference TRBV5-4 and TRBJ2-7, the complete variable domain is ETGVTQSPTHLIKTRGQQVTLRCSSQSGHNTVSWYQQALGQGPQFIFQYYREEENGRGNFPPRFSGLQFPNYSSELNVNALELDDSALYLCASSADGGFAREQYFGPGTRLTVT.

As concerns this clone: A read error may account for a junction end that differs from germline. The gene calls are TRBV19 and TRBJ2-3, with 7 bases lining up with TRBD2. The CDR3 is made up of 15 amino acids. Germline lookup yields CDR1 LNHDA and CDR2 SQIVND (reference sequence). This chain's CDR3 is CTSIDGRAHTDTQYF. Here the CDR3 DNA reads TGTACCAGTATTGATGGGAGGGCCCACACAGATACGCAGTATTTT. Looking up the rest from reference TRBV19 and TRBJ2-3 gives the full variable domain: DGGITQSPKYLFRKEGQNVTLSCEQNLNHDAMYWYRQDPGQGLRLIYYSQIVNDFQKGDIAEGYSVSREKKESFPLTVTSAQKNPTAFYLCTSIDGRAHTDTQYFGPGTRLTVL.